The next 28 T cell receptor beta chains were all read from a single sample in a study of T cells in localized non-small cell lung cancer. Profiling relied on immunoSEQ multiplex PCR, and the TCRdb table lists in-frame clones only, not all of them. The table shows around 36,000 clones, with around 86% occurring only once. The material sequenced was peripheral blood mononuclear cells, taken before any cancer treatment. Receptor source: a male donor older than 55 with stage II lung adenocarcinoma.

This chain links TRBV11-1 with TRBJ2-2; the D call may be TRBD1 or TRBD2 (6 bases each). This CDR3 is 15 amino acids long. The V end was cut by 6 bases, the J end by 6 bases, with 17 bases between. In germline, CDR1 is SGHAT, CDR2 FQDESV (reference sequence). DNA of the CDR3: TGTGCCAGCAGTTCGGGGGCGGGATATGCCGGGGAGCTGTTTTTT. It encodes CASSSGAGYAGELFF.

The chain employs TRBV30 and TRBJ2-1, with D perhaps TRBD1 or TRBD2 (6 bases each). Per germline, CDR1 GTSNPN and CDR2 SVGIG (reference sequence). The CDR3 runs 14 residues. Trimming pared 1 base from V and 4 bases from J, leaving 11 bases between. The CDR3 bases are TGTGCCTGGAGTGAGACAGGAGGGTACAATGAGCAGTTCTTC. This gives the protein CAWSETGGYNEQFF. Combining the CDR3 with reference TRBV30 and TRBJ2-1 gives the whole variable domain SQTIHQWPATLVQPVGSPLSLECTVEGTSNPNLYWYRQAAGRGLQLLFYSVGIGQISSEVPQNLSASRPQDRQFILSSKKLLLSDSGFYLCAWSETGGYNEQFFGPGTRLTVL.

The CDR3 is CASSPRKGKSEAFF. As DNA, the CDR3 is TGTGCCAGCAGCCCAAGGAAGGGAAAATCGGAAGCTTTCTTT. The chain links TRBV5-6 to TRBJ1-1; D ambiguous. CDR1 and CDR2 (germline): SGHDT, YYEEEE. The V gene lost 4 bases and the J gene lost 8 bases, with 18 bases spanning the gap. This CDR3 spans 14 amino acids. The full variable domain, with the rest looked up from reference TRBV5-6 and TRBJ1-1, is DAGVTQSPTHLIKTRGQQVTLRCSPKSGHDTVSWYQQALGQGPQFIFQYYEEEERQRGNFPDRFSGHQFPNYSSELNVNALLLGDSALYLCASSPRKGKSEAFFGQGTRLTVV.

This chain joins TRBV5-4 and TRBJ2-1, with 8 nucleotides matching TRBD2. CDR3 length: 13 amino acids. V dropped 7 bases and J dropped 7; count of bases not matched to a gene: 7. Germline assignment: CDR1 SGHNT and CDR2 YYREEE (reference sequence). The CDR3 protein is CASREGRGNEQFF. CDR3 DNA: TGTGCCAGCCGGGAGGGCCGGGGTAATGAGCAGTTCTTC.

The J gene is TRBJ1-4, the V gene TRBV6-1; no clear D gene. Trimming stripped 8 bases from V and 4 bases from J, with 14 bases between. The CDR3 runs to 14 residues. Germline V gene data show CDR1 as MNHNS and CDR2 as SASEGT. Here the CDR3 DNA reads TGTGCCAGCCGTCCGGGTCCCCATAATGAAAAACTGTTTTTT. This codes for CASRPGPHNEKLFF.

The V gene is TRBV7-9, the J gene TRBJ2-1; 8 bases map to TRBD2. There are 15 residues in the CDR3. Trimming cost V 5 bases and J 8 bases; bases outside gene matches: 11. Germline-derived CDR1 and CDR2 are SEHNR and FQNEAQ (reference sequence). The CDR3 nucleotides are TGTGCCAGCAGCGCACCGGGACTAGGAGATCATGAGCAGTTCTTC. This encodes CASSAPGLGDHEQFF.

The V gene is TRBV9, the J gene TRBJ2-5; 7 bases are a match to TRBD1. The CDR3 extends over 15 amino acids. V gave up 3 bases and J gave up 2 bases; unmatched junction bases: 7. Germline V gene sequence: CDR1 SGDLS, CDR2 YYNGEE. The DNA for the CDR3 is TGTGCCAGCAGCGCCGGGACAGACCCACAAGAGACCCAGTACTTC. Translating it yields CASSAGTDPQETQYF.

The chain carries TRBV11-2 and TRBJ1-2; D is possibly TRBD1 (5 bases). Germline V gene sequence: CDR1 SGHAT, CDR2 FQNNGV. V lost 5 bases, J lost 9 bases, and 16 bases lay in between. This CDR3 contains 13 residues. This CDR3 is CASSPGAERSYTF. CDR3 DNA: TGTGCCAGCAGCCCCGGGGCAGAAAGAAGCTACACCTTC.

The chain uses TRBV5-6 and TRBJ2-3; the D is unclear. The length of the CDR3 is 14 residues. V was trimmed by 0 bases and J by 6 bases, leaving 11 bases between them. In germline, CDR1 is SGHDT, CDR2 YYEEEE. CDR3 protein: CASSLEVGSDTQYF. CDR3 coding DNA: TGTGCCAGCAGCTTGGAAGTCGGATCGGATACGCAGTATTTT.

This chain connects TRBV28 to TRBJ2-1; D perhaps matches TRBD2 (6 bases). The CDR3 length is 11 residues. The germline V gene has CDR1 MDHEN and CDR2 SYDVKM. Trimming left V 5 bases short and J 8 bases short, with 7 bases between. CDR3 nucleotides: TGTGCCAGCAGTCGGAGGGATGAGCAGTTCTTC. Translated: CASSRRDEQFF.

The chain couples TRBV28 to TRBJ1-1, with a possible D match to TRBD1 (5 bases). This CDR3 contains 12 residues. Germline V gives CDR1 MDHEN, CDR2 SYDVKM. Trimming took off 5 bases at V and 3 bases at J, with 7 bases between the two ends. The CDR3 spells CASSRQYTEAFF. CDR3 in DNA: TGTGCCAGCAGTCGACAGTACACTGAAGCTTTCTTT.

The chain carries TRBV6-1 and TRBJ1-4; 7 nucleotides agree with TRBD1. The CDR3 is 14 amino acids. CDR1 MNHNS and CDR2 SASEGT come from the germline V gene. With 3 bases clipped from V and 5 bases from J, the junction kept 3 bases outside the gene matches. CDR3 region: CASSDGTDNEKLFF. The CDR3, as DNA: TGTGCCAGCAGTGATGGGACAGACAATGAAAAACTGTTTTTT.

This clone turned up a few times. The chain has TRBV27 and TRBJ1-2, with 8 bases fitting TRBD1. CDR1 and CDR2 (germline): MNHEY, SMNVEV (reference sequence). There are 15 residues in the CDR3. V was clipped by 3 bases and J by 1 base; unmatched bases: 4. The CDR3 DNA reads as TGTGCCAGCAGTTTTGGACAGGGATATAACTATGGCTACACCTTC. It is translated as CASSFGQGYNYGYTF.

This sequence joins TRBV19 and TRBJ2-1; weak D call: TRBD1 (6 bases). V dropped 4 bases and J dropped 5 bases, with 30 bases sitting between them. CDR1 LNHDA and CDR2 SQIVND come from the germline V gene (reference sequence). The CDR3 is 20 residues long. For the CDR3, the DNA is TGTGCCAGTAGTACTCAAAATCCGGGACACCCGGACGAAACTCACAATGAGCAGTTCTTC. It translates to CASSTQNPGHPDETHNEQFF.

The gene calls are TRBV7-2 and TRBJ2-7; 14 nucleotides align to TRBD2. In germline, CDR1 is SGHTA, CDR2 FQGNSA. V trimming: 0 bases; J trimming: 6 bases; junction bases outside the gene matches: 7. CDR3 length: 17 residues. The CDR3 sequence: CASSLAPGLAGVGEQYF. CDR3 in DNA: TGTGCCAGCAGCTTAGCGCCGGGACTAGCGGGAGTAGGCGAGCAGTACTTC.

The V gene is TRBV10-3, the J gene TRBJ1-1; 8 bases agree with TRBD1. Germline loops: CDR1 ENHRY, CDR2 SYGVKD. This CDR3 comprises 13 residues. The V segment lost 10 bases and the J segment 1 base; nucleotides outside the gene matches: 5. Written as DNA, the CDR3 is TGTGCCACCAAGGACAGGGCGAACACTGAAGCTTTCTTT. Amino acid sequence: CATKDRANTEAFF.

The chain uses TRBV6-5 and TRBJ1-1; the D gene is possibly TRBD1 (5 bases). V gave up 5 bases and J gave up 11 bases, with 18 bases separating them. The CDR3 is made up of 13 amino acids. Germline lookup yields CDR1 MNHEY and CDR2 SVGAGI. The CDR3 loop is CASSPLGGRSAFF. In nucleotides, the CDR3 is TGTGCCAGCAGTCCCCTCGGGGGTAGATCGGCTTTCTTT.

V and J are TRBV9 and TRBJ1-2, with unresolved D. This CDR3 is built from 14 residues. Germline V gene data show CDR1 as SGDLS and CDR2 as YYNGEE. Trimming left V 5 bases short and J 3 bases short, with 14 bases between. The CDR3 region has the DNA TGTGCCAGCAGGGTGGGGTTGGGAGACTATGGCTACACCTTC. Translation gives CASRVGLGDYGYTF.

This chain joins TRBV9 and TRBJ2-3; 7 nucleotides match TRBD2. Germline CDR1 is SGDLS and CDR2 is YYNGEE. The CDR3 sequence is 16 residues long. The V and J ends lost 4 bases and 2 bases, in that order; junction bases with no gene match: 10. The CDR3 coding sequence is TGTGCCAGCAGCCCCAACTGGGGGGGTGTCACAGATACGCAGTATTTT. Residues: CASSPNWGGVTDTQYF. Combining the CDR3 with reference TRBV9 and TRBJ2-3 gives the whole variable domain DSGVTQTPKHLITATGQRVTLRCSPRSGDLSVYWYQQSLDQGLQFLIQYYNGEERAKGNILERFSAQQFPDLHSELNLSSLELGDSALYFCASSPNWGGVTDTQYFGPGTRLTVL.

The gene calls are TRBV7-2 and TRBJ2-2; a possible D gene is TRBD1 (6 bases). The V end was cut by 2 bases, the J end by 1 base, with 17 bases between. The CDR3 has 18 amino acids. Per the germline V gene, CDR1 is SGHTA and CDR2 is FQGNSA. The DNA for the CDR3 is TGTGCCAGCAGCTTAAAGCCGCCGGGACACGTGAACACCGGGGAGCTGTTTTTT. Residues: CASSLKPPGHVNTGELFF. Full variable domain (rest looked up from reference TRBV7-2 and TRBJ2-2): GAGVSQSPSNKVTEKGKDVELRCDPISGHTALYWYRQSLGQGLEFLIYFQGNSAPDKSGLPSDRFSAERTGGSVSTLTIQRTQQEDSAVYLCASSLKPPGHVNTGELFFGEGSRLTVL.

The chain carries TRBV9 and TRBJ2-7; a weak D match, TRBD2 (6 bases). Trimming removed 2 bases at V and 6 bases at J, with 18 bases between. The CDR3 is 15 amino acids. Germline loops: CDR1 SGDLS, CDR2 YYNGEE. CDR3 DNA sequence: TGTGCCAGCAGCGTGGGGGGACCCTGGGAAGGCGAGCAGTACTTC. Amino acids: CASSVGGPWEGEQYF.

The CDR3 sequence: CASSLGIALNTEAFF. In DNA, the CDR3 is TGCGCCAGCAGCTTGGGTATAGCTCTGAACACTGAAGCTTTCTTT. The J gene is TRBJ1-1, the V gene TRBV5-1; D is undetermined. The CDR3 extends over 15 amino acids. V was shortened by 0 bases and J by 0 bases, with 9 bases between the two germline ends. Germline loops: CDR1 SGHRS, CDR2 YFSETQ.

Here the CDR3 DNA reads TGTGCCAGCTCACCACCGATGGAGACTGTAGCCAAAAACATTCAGTACTTC. Protein product: CASSPPMETVAKNIQYF. The rearrangement uses TRBV18 and TRBJ2-4; D gene unclear. Per the germline V gene, CDR1 is KGHSH and CDR2 is LQKENI. The V and J ends lost 0 bases and 0 bases respectively, with 12 bases between them. This CDR3 spans 17 amino acids.

The sample holds a few counts of this clone. Other DNA sequences in this sample translate to the same CDR3. This chain links TRBV6-4 with TRBJ1-1; TRBD1 is a possible D gene (5 bases). Trimming removed 3 bases at V and 0 bases at J, with 5 bases between. Germline V gives CDR1 MRHNA, CDR2 SNTAGT. The CDR3 consists of 13 residues. CDR3 sequence reads: CASSEQVNTEAFF. CDR3 sequence (DNA): TGTGCCAGCAGTGAACAGGTGAACACTGAAGCTTTCTTT.

In its sample, this clone was seen once. The rearrangement links TRBV7-2 to TRBJ2-3; no firm D call. The germline gives CDR1 SGHTA, CDR2 FQGNSA. This CDR3 is 13 amino acids long. V lost 7 bases and J 4 bases, leaving 12 bases between the germline ends. The CDR3 loop reads CASMGKVADTQYF. As DNA, the CDR3 is TGTGCCAGCATGGGGAAAGTCGCAGATACGCAGTATTTT.

This chain joins TRBV13 and TRBJ2-6; either TRBD1 or TRBD2 may fit D (5 bases each). Germline-derived CDR1 and CDR2 are PRHDT and FYEKMQ (reference sequence). V was trimmed by 0 bases and J by 3 bases, leaving 18 bases between them. The CDR3 is 19 residues long. In DNA, the CDR3 is TGTGCCAGCAGCTTAGGCCGGGACCGAGTCCGTTTTGGGGCCAACGTCCTGACTTTC. This codes for CASSLGRDRVRFGANVLTF.

This clone was seen just once. This sequence joins TRBV7-9 and TRBJ2-7, with D tentatively TRBD2 (6 bases). Germline assignment: CDR1 SEHNR and CDR2 FQNEAQ (reference sequence). The ends were cut back, 4 bases at V and 2 bases at J, with 15 bases in the middle. CDR3 length: 15 residues. CDR3 bases: TGTGCCAGCAGCTCCCCGGGGACTTCGCCCTACGAGCAGTACTTC. Translated: CASSSPGTSPYEQYF.

This chain links TRBV29-1 with TRBJ1-1; D call uncertain. The CDR3 is 14 amino acids. V dropped 3 bases and J dropped 1 base, with 12 bases sitting between them. CDR1 and CDR2 (germline): SQVTM, ANQGSEA. The CDR3: CSVESGYSNTEAFF. The CDR3 DNA follows: TGCAGCGTTGAGTCCGGGTATTCGAACACTGAAGCTTTCTTT.